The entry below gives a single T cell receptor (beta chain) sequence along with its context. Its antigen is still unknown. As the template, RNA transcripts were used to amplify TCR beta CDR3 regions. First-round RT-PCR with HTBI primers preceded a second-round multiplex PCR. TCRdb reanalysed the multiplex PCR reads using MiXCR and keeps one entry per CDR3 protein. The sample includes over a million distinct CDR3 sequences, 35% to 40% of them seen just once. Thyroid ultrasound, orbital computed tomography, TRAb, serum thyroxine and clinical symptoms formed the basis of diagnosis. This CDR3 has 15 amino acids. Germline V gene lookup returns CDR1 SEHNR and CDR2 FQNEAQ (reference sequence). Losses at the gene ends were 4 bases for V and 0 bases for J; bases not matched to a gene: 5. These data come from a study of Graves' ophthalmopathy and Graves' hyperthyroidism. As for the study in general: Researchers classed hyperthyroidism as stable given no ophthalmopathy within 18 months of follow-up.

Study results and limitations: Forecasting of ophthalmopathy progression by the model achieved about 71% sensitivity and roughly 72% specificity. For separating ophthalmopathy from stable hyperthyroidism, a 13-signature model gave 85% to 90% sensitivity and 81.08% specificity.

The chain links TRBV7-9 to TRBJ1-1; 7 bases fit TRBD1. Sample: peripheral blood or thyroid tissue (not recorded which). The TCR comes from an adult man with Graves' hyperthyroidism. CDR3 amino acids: CASSSLDRMNTEAFF. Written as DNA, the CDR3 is TGTGCCAGCAGCTCATTGGACAGGATGAACACTGAAGCTTTCTTT.